The 27 T cell receptor beta chains given below trace back to one sample, sequenced in a study of cytomegalovirus exposure and HLA in healthy donors. Assay used: immunoSEQ multiplex PCR; TCRdb lists only in-frame clones, some missing. The sample shows 150,000 to 200,000 clones, approximately 85% of them seen only once. Source material: PBMCs. These receptor sequences come from a woman aged 18-35 years in good health and CMV-seronegative.

The rearrangement uses TRBV5-1 and TRBJ2-4; 7 positions match TRBD1. The CDR3 extends over 18 amino acids. After removal of 3 bases from V and 0 bases from J, the junction contained 12 bases not matched to a gene. CDR1 and CDR2 (germline): SGHRS, YFSETQ. The CDR3 coding sequence is TGCGCCAGCAGCTATATAGGGCCTAACAGGGGAGCCAAAAACATTCAGTACTTC. Translation: CASSYIGPNRGAKNIQYF.

V is TRBV9 and J is TRBJ1-6, with D hard to call. The CDR3 extends over 15 amino acids. The V and J ends lost 4 bases and 7 bases respectively, with 15 bases between them. The germline V gene has CDR1 SGDLS and CDR2 YYNGEE. CDR3 nucleotide sequence: TGTGCCAGCAGCCCCAATCTTAACGGGAATTCACCCCTCCACTTT. This translates into CASSPNLNGNSPLHF.

The CDR3 region has the DNA TGCGCCAGCAGCTGGCAGACAGAGAACACTGAAGCTTTCTTT. Translation: CASSWQTENTEAFF. The chain employs TRBV5-1 and TRBJ1-1; TRBD1 might be the D (5 bases). Germline CDR1 and CDR2: SGHRS and YFSETQ. Trimming cost V 3 bases and J 1 base, with 10 bases left between them. The CDR3 runs to 14 residues.

V is TRBV7-8 and J is TRBJ1-2, with 7 bases matching TRBD1. CDR1 and CDR2 (germline): SGHVS, FQNEAQ. The CDR3 has 20 residues. V lost 2 bases to trimming and J lost 0 bases; unmatched junction nucleotides: 18. CDR3 sequence reads: CASSLLARQGRHGANYGYTF. In DNA, the CDR3 is TGTGCCAGCAGCTTACTGGCCCGACAGGGTCGGCACGGGGCTAACTATGGCTACACCTTC.

The chain carries TRBV7-9 and TRBJ2-6, with a tentative D call TRBD1 (6 bases). V lost 2 bases to trimming and J lost 1 base, with 12 bases between them. CDR1 SEHNR and CDR2 FQNEAQ come from the germline V gene (reference sequence). CDR3 size: 17 residues. CDR3 loop: CASSLSQGQSGANVLTF. CDR3 nucleotides: TGTGCCAGCAGCTTAAGTCAGGGGCAGTCTGGGGCCAACGTCCTGACTTTC. The variable domain in full, with the rest retrieved from reference TRBV7-9 and TRBJ2-6, is DTGVSQNPRHKITKRGQNVTFRCDPISEHNRLYWYRQTLGQGPEFLTYFQNEAQLEKSRLLSDRFSAERPKGSFSTLEIQRTEQGDSAMYLCASSLSQGQSGANVLTFGAGSRLTVL.

A single count supports this clone. This chain links TRBV19 with TRBJ1-1, with D perhaps TRBD1 (5 bases). Germline-derived CDR1 and CDR2 are LNHDA and SQIVND (reference sequence). The V gene lost 0 bases and the J gene lost 4 bases, with 9 bases spanning the gap. The CDR3 has 14 amino acids. The DNA for the CDR3 is TGTGCCAGTAGTATAGATTACGGGGGCACTGAAGCTTTCTTT. As protein: CASSIDYGGTEAFF.

The CDR3 sequence: CASSQAGTGGFYEQYF. The CDR3, as DNA: TGTGCCAGCAGCCAAGCGGGGACAGGGGGCTTCTACGAGCAGTACTTC. The chain couples TRBV4-2 to TRBJ2-7; 12 bases match TRBD1. The CDR3 consists of 16 residues. J lost 3 bases, V lost 1 base, and 4 bases had no gene match. Germline loops: CDR1 LGHNA, CDR2 YNFKEQ.

The chain carries TRBV14 and TRBJ2-5; D perhaps matches TRBD2 (5 bases). Between the trimmed V and J ends, which lost 1 base and 7 bases, there was a span of 16 bases. From germline, CDR1 is SGHDN and CDR2 FVKESK. The CDR3 is 15 residues long. CDR3 bases: TGTGCCAGCAGCCAAGTCGTTCGGGAAAGTGGGACCCAGTACTTC. Encoded protein: CASSQVVRESGTQYF.

The CDR3 DNA is TGTGCCAGCTGGGGGGAAGGGGGACAGCCCAGGGGTTACTACAATGAGCAGTTCTTC. It codes for CASWGEGGQPRGYYNEQFF. J is TRBJ2-1 and V is TRBV2, with D tentatively TRBD1 (7 bases). Germline V gene sequence: CDR1 SNHLY, CDR2 FYNNEI. Trimming took 8 bases from V and 3 from J, leaving 29 bases between them. CDR3 length equals 19 residues.

The J gene is TRBJ1-2, the V gene TRBV10-3; 8 bases line up with TRBD1. Germline assignment: CDR1 ENHRY and CDR2 SYGVKD. With 7 bases clipped from V and 2 bases from J, the junction kept 6 bases outside the gene matches. This CDR3 contains 14 residues. The CDR3 protein is CAIIENRGNYGYTF. DNA for the CDR3: TGTGCCATCATAGAGAACAGGGGGAACTATGGCTACACCTTC.

This chain joins TRBV27 and TRBJ2-1, with 9 bases that match TRBD2. V was clipped by 0 bases and J by 7 bases; unmatched bases: 4. CDR1 and CDR2 (germline): MNHEY, SMNVEV (reference sequence). The CDR3 is 15 residues long. The CDR3 loop is CASSLSSAGGNEQFF. The CDR3 region has the DNA TGTGCCAGCAGTTTATCTTCAGCGGGAGGAAATGAGCAGTTCTTC.

This clone was seen only a few times. This chain connects TRBV10-3 to TRBJ1-6, with a weak D call TRBD1 (5 bases). This CDR3 has 15 amino acids. Germline loops: CDR1 ENHRY, CDR2 SYGVKD. Deletions cut 11 bases from V and 0 bases from J, with 14 bases between. The CDR3 DNA follows: TGTGCCGCCACCCCACAGGTCTCCTATAATTCACCCCTCCACTTT. Protein sequence: CAATPQVSYNSPLHF.

This clone was recorded once. The genes are TRBV5-1 and TRBJ2-2; 7 bases match TRBD1. The germline gives CDR1 SGHRS, CDR2 YFSETQ. V dropped 7 bases and J dropped 5; count of bases not matched to a gene: 11. The length of the CDR3 is 15 residues. The CDR3 protein is CASATGAQGTGELFF. The CDR3 nucleotides read TGCGCCAGCGCCACAGGGGCTCAGGGAACCGGGGAGCTGTTTTTT.

This clone was picked up one time. The chain links TRBV5-1 to TRBJ2-7, with a weak D call TRBD1 (5 bases). This CDR3 is 17 amino acids long. V lost 0 bases and J lost 3, with 19 bases in between. Germline V gene sequence: CDR1 SGHRS, CDR2 YFSETQ. CDR3 region: CASSLAKGLEYSYEQYF. CDR3 sequence (DNA): TGCGCCAGCAGCTTGGCAAAGGGGCTAGAGTACAGCTACGAGCAGTACTTC. The whole variable domain, remainder taken from reference TRBV5-1 and TRBJ2-7, is KAGVTQTPRYLIKTRGQQVTLSCSPISGHRSVSWYQQTPGQGLQFLFEYFSETQRNKGNFPGRFSGRQFSNSRSEMNVSTLELGDSALYLCASSLAKGLEYSYEQYFGPGTRLTVT.

The chain has TRBV5-1 and TRBJ2-5, with 11 bases aligning to TRBD2. Losses at the gene ends were 0 bases for V and 2 bases for J; bases not matched to a gene: 3. CDR3 length: 16 residues. Germline V CDR1 and CDR2: SGHRS, YFSETQ. Here the CDR3 DNA reads TGCGCCAGCAGCTTGGCGCCTAGCGGGGGGCAAGAGACCCAGTACTTC. This codes for CASSLAPSGGQETQYF.

The CDR3 reads CASRSNPQGASNQPQHF. The CDR3, as DNA: TGTGCCAGCAGGTCCAACCCCCAGGGGGCTAGCAATCAGCCCCAGCATTTT. V and J are TRBV2 and TRBJ1-5; 8 nucleotides align to TRBD1. V was pared by 6 bases and J by 0 bases, with 10 bases of the junction left unmatched. The CDR3 length is 17 residues. Germline V CDR1 and CDR2: SNHLY, FYNNEI.

J is TRBJ2-4 and V is TRBV2; TRBD2 aligns across 8 bases. This CDR3 contains 16 residues. The junction had 7 bases not matched to a gene; V was cut back by 6 bases and J by 0 bases. CDR1 and CDR2 from the germline V gene are SNHLY and FYNNEI. CDR3 in DNA: TGTGCCAGCAGCGGGACTAGAAACTTAGCCAAAAACATTCAGTACTTC. Protein product: CASSGTRNLAKNIQYF.

This chain joins TRBV5-1 and TRBJ2-1, with TRBD1 matching over 8 bases. The CDR3 runs 14 residues. Germline V gene sequence: CDR1 SGHRS, CDR2 YFSETQ. J was trimmed by 7 bases and V by 2 bases; bases with no gene match: 5. The CDR3 loop reads CASSFQQGVNEQFF. The CDR3 coding sequence is TGCGCCAGCAGCTTCCAACAGGGGGTTAATGAGCAGTTCTTC.

CDR3 residues: CASSSTGTGDSSSYNEQFF. Written as DNA, the CDR3 is TGTGCCAGCAGTTCAACCGGGACAGGGGACTCCAGCTCCTACAATGAGCAGTTCTTC. This chain joins TRBV27 and TRBJ2-1, with 10 bases identical to TRBD1. This CDR3 is built from 19 residues. V trimming: 4 bases; J trimming: 0 bases; junction bases outside the gene matches: 12. From germline, CDR1 is MNHEY and CDR2 SMNVEV (reference sequence).

This chain connects TRBV15 to TRBJ2-3; D not resolved. This CDR3 comprises 16 residues. V shed 4 bases and J shed 0 bases, with 14 bases lying between them. The V gene's germline CDR1 is LNHNV and CDR2 YYDKDF (reference sequence). In DNA, the CDR3 is TGTGCCACCAGCAATCAGGCTATGGGTAGCACAGATACGCAGTATTTT. This encodes CATSNQAMGSTDTQYF.

The chain joins TRBV10-3 to TRBJ1-5; D unresolved. Trimming cost V 3 bases and J 4 bases, with 13 bases left between them. The CDR3 runs 15 residues. From germline, CDR1 is ENHRY and CDR2 SYGVKD. The CDR3 nucleotides read TGTGCCATCAGTGAAGGGCTTGGAGGGAATCAGCCCCAGCATTTT. Translated, it gives CAISEGLGGNQPQHF.

This clone was counted only a few times. The V and J genes are TRBV19 and TRBJ2-7; a possible D gene is TRBD1 (6 bases). The ends were cut back, 4 bases at V and 2 bases at J, with 9 bases in the middle. This CDR3 region has 13 residues. Germline V gene data show CDR1 as LNHDA and CDR2 as SQIVND (reference sequence). CDR3 loop: CASSTGQPYEQYF. The CDR3 nucleotides read TGTGCCAGTAGTACCGGACAGCCCTACGAGCAGTACTTC.

This chain connects TRBV4-2 to TRBJ2-2; unclear D gene. Per germline, CDR1 LGHNA and CDR2 YNFKEQ. CDR3 length equals 14 residues. V lost 2 bases and J lost 2, with 6 bases in between. The CDR3 sequence: CASSQQVNTGELFF. As DNA, the CDR3 is TGTGCCAGCAGCCAACAGGTCAACACCGGGGAGCTGTTTTTT.

The chain joins TRBV27 to TRBJ2-1; 9 nucleotides match TRBD1. The CDR3 loop spans 15 amino acids. Trimming cost V 4 bases and J 8 bases; bases outside gene matches: 9. The germline V gene has CDR1 MNHEY and CDR2 SMNVEV (reference sequence). CDR3 sequence: CASSSPGQGNDEQFF. Written as DNA, the CDR3 is TGTGCCAGCAGTTCTCCGGGACAGGGTAACGATGAGCAGTTCTTC.

The J gene is TRBJ2-2, the V gene TRBV4-2; 8 nucleotides match TRBD2. CDR3 length: 18 amino acids. Trimming removed 0 bases from V and 4 bases from J; junction bases left unmatched: 10. Germline loops: CDR1 LGHNA, CDR2 YNFKEQ. The CDR3 sequence is CASSQESSGGLVTGELFF. The CDR3, as DNA: TGTGCCAGCAGCCAAGAATCCAGCGGGGGTCTTGTCACCGGGGAGCTGTTTTTT.

This clone was detected a few times. The rearrangement links TRBV11-2 to TRBJ2-7; 7 bases line up with TRBD2. The germline V gene encodes CDR1 SGHAT and CDR2 FQNNGV. The CDR3 loop spans 13 amino acids. J lost 7 bases, V lost 1 base, and 4 bases had no gene match. The DNA of the CDR3 is TGTGCCAGCAGCTTAGGACTAGCCTCTGAGCAGTACTTC. Translating it yields CASSLGLASEQYF.

V gene TRBV14 combines with J gene TRBJ1-1; a weak D match, TRBD1 (5 bases). V was clipped by 4 bases and J by 4 bases, with 13 bases between them. The CDR3 sequence is 14 residues long. Germline V CDR1 and CDR2: SGHDN, FVKESK. The CDR3 protein is CASSLSGPFTEAFF. The CDR3 bases are TGTGCCAGCAGCCTTTCAGGGCCGTTCACTGAAGCTTTCTTT.